These 24 T cell receptor beta chains came from one sample sequenced in a study of cytomegalovirus exposure and HLA in healthy donors. In the PCR, 60 Vbeta and 13 Jbeta primers were used. Here immunoSEQ multiplex PCR was the method, and the copy in TCRdb shows in-frame clones only, minus some. The sample consists of about 170,000 clones, 75% to 80% of them appearing once. The sample consisted of PBMCs. The receptors here all came from a woman aged 45-65 years in good health and CMV-seropositive.

The chain joins TRBV5-1 to TRBJ1-4; no clear D. Looked up from germline, CDR1 is SGHRS and CDR2 is YFSETQ. The CDR3 is made up of 15 amino acids. Trimming stripped 1 base from V and 8 bases from J, with 15 bases between. CDR3: CASSLSVYGNEKLFF. Written as DNA, the CDR3 is TGCGCCAGCAGCTTGTCGGTCTACGGGAACGAAAAACTGTTTTTT.

The J gene is TRBJ2-7, the V gene TRBV29-1; 7 bases agree with TRBD1. Per the germline V gene, CDR1 is SQVTM and CDR2 is ANQGSEA. CDR3 length: 14 amino acids. V trimming: 1 base; J trimming: 6 bases; junction bases outside the gene matches: 9. This CDR3 is CSVEGTAGGIEQYF. CDR3 DNA sequence: TGCAGCGTTGAAGGAACGGCAGGGGGAATCGAGCAGTACTTC.

This chain links TRBV20-1 with TRBJ2-7, with unresolved D. With 3 bases removed from V and 6 bases from J, the gap between germline ends came to 9 bases. The length of the CDR3 is 11 residues. Per the germline V gene, CDR1 is DFQATT and CDR2 is SNEGSKA (reference sequence). CDR3 sequence reads: CSARSIVEQYF. Written as DNA, the CDR3 is TGCAGTGCTAGGAGTATAGTCGAGCAGTACTTC.

This clone showed up just a few times. V usage is TRBV29-1 and J usage is TRBJ1-1, with 10 bases fitting TRBD1. CDR1 is SQVTM and CDR2 is ANQGSEA in the germline V gene. The CDR3 extends over 15 amino acids. J gave up 3 bases and V 7 bases, and 11 bases lay outside the gene matches. CDR3 region: CSAKGQGLVDTEAFF. The CDR3 DNA reads TGCAGCGCCAAGGGACAGGGGCTTGTTGACACTGAAGCTTTCTTT.

V gene TRBV11-2 combines with J gene TRBJ2-7; weak D call: TRBD1 (5 bases). Germline V lookup: CDR1 SGHAT, CDR2 FQNNGV. The V and J ends lost 2 bases and 6 bases respectively, with 17 bases between them. The CDR3 is 15 amino acids. DNA of the CDR3: TGTGCCAGCAGCTTAACCAGGGCCCTTTCTTTCGAGCAGTACTTC. Translating it yields CASSLTRALSFEQYF. The full variable domain, completed using reference TRBV11-2 and TRBJ2-7, is EAGVAQSPRYKIIEKRQSVAFWCNPISGHATLYWYQQILGQGPKLLIQFQNNGVVDDSQLPKDRFSAERLKGVDSTLKIQPAKLEDSAVYLCASSLTRALSFEQYFGPGTRLTVT.

The chain links TRBV5-1 to TRBJ2-3, with a tentative D call TRBD1 (6 bases). There are 13 residues in the CDR3. V lost 4 bases and J lost 4, with 10 bases in between. Germline V gene lookup returns CDR1 SGHRS and CDR2 YFSETQ. Written as DNA, the CDR3 is TGCGCCAGCAGCCTACAGGGTGCAGATACGCAGTATTTT. Protein sequence: CASSLQGADTQYF.

Only a few counts were recorded for this clone. The chain joins TRBV19 to TRBJ1-5; 8 positions match TRBD1. There are 15 residues in the CDR3. Germline V gives CDR1 LNHDA, CDR2 SQIVND (reference sequence). V was clipped by 3 bases and J by 6 bases; unmatched bases: 7. The CDR3 region is CASSMGTGGSQPQHF. CDR3 coding DNA: TGTGCCAGTAGTATGGGAACAGGGGGGAGTCAGCCCCAGCATTTT.

The chain combines TRBV28 with TRBJ2-7; a weak D match, TRBD2 (6 bases). V gave up 3 bases and J gave up 0 bases, with 21 bases separating them. Germline V gene sequence: CDR1 MDHEN, CDR2 SYDVKM. The length of the CDR3 is 18 residues. The CDR3 coding sequence is TGTGCCAGCAGTTTGATGCCCGGGAGCTTTTCCTTCTCCTACGAGCAGTACTTC. This encodes CASSLMPGSFSFSYEQYF.

The V call is TRBV4-3, the J call TRBJ1-3, with D perhaps matching TRBD1 (5 bases). Germline V gene sequence: CDR1 LGHNA, CDR2 YSLEER. CDR3 length: 15 amino acids. Trimming cost V 0 bases and J 2 bases, with 8 bases left between them. In DNA form, the CDR3 reads TGCGCCAGCAGCCAAGATGCGGGGGCTGGAAACACCATATATTTT. Protein sequence: CASSQDAGAGNTIYF.

As DNA, the CDR3 is TGCGCCAGCAGTGGTCCGGGGGGGGACACCGGGGAGCTGTTTTTT. It translates to CASSGPGGDTGELFF. The rearrangement links TRBV10-2 to TRBJ2-2; the match to TRBD2 covers 8 bases. From germline, CDR1 is WSHSY and CDR2 SAAADI. Unmatched junction bases numbered 4, after V lost 4 bases and J lost 3 bases. The CDR3 runs 15 residues.

The chain has TRBV28 and TRBJ1-2, with 9 positions matching TRBD1. Germline V gene lookup returns CDR1 MDHEN and CDR2 SYDVKM. V dropped 6 bases and J dropped 10; count of bases not matched to a gene: 12. CDR3 length: 14 residues. In DNA form, the CDR3 reads TGTGCCAGCAGAGAGTACGGGACAGGGCCCCACTACACCTTC. Its translation: CASREYGTGPHYTF.

The gene calls are TRBV28 and TRBJ1-5; tentatively, D is TRBD1 (6 bases). Trimming left V 4 bases short and J 6 bases short, with 22 bases between. The V gene's germline CDR1 is MDHEN and CDR2 SYDVKM. The CDR3 covers 17 residues. The CDR3 protein is CASSSISSGAGAQPQHF. CDR3 in DNA: TGTGCCAGCAGTTCTATTTCTTCCGGGGCAGGGGCTCAGCCCCAGCATTTT.

CDR3 sequence reads: CASSLGTGGPYGYTF. CDR3 DNA sequence: TGTGCCAGCAGCTTAGGGACAGGGGGTCCCTATGGCTACACCTTC. V is TRBV7-2 and J is TRBJ1-2; 10 positions match TRBD1. Germline V gene sequence: CDR1 SGHTA, CDR2 FQGNSA. V trimming: 1 base; J trimming: 4 bases; junction bases outside the gene matches: 3. The length of the CDR3 is 15 residues.

The chain has TRBV7-2 and TRBJ1-2; weak D call: TRBD1 (6 bases). CDR3 size: 13 residues. Germline V gives CDR1 SGHTA, CDR2 FQGNSA. Deletions cut 5 bases from V and 6 bases from J, with 13 bases between. The CDR3 loop reads CASSHVTGHGYTF. CDR3 sequence (DNA): TGTGCCAGCAGCCATGTTACAGGGCATGGCTACACCTTC. Complete variable domain (other parts from reference TRBV7-2 and TRBJ1-2): GAGVSQSPSNKVTEKGKDVELRCDPISGHTALYWYRQSLGQGLEFLIYFQGNSAPDKSGLPSDRFSAERTGGSVSTLTIQRTQQEDSAVYLCASSHVTGHGYTFGSGTRLTVV.

The J gene is TRBJ2-3, the V gene TRBV9; D is unresolved. The CDR3 has 14 residues. Germline V gene data show CDR1 as SGDLS and CDR2 as YYNGEE. Between the trimmed V and J ends, which lost 4 bases and 4 bases, there was a span of 13 bases. This CDR3 reads CASSFTRIADTQYF. The CDR3 DNA follows: TGTGCCAGCAGCTTCACTCGTATAGCAGATACGCAGTATTTT. The variable domain in full, completed from reference TRBV9 and TRBJ2-3, reads DSGVTQTPKHLITATGQRVTLRCSPRSGDLSVYWYQQSLDQGLQFLIQYYNGEERAKGNILERFSAQQFPDLHSELNLSSLELGDSALYFCASSFTRIADTQYFGPGTRLTVL.

The chain is built from TRBV7-2 and TRBJ2-7, with D unresolved. Per the germline V gene, CDR1 is SGHTA and CDR2 is FQGNSA. The V end was cut by 5 bases, the J end by 4 bases, with 6 bases between. This CDR3 has 11 amino acids. The CDR3 region is CASSQEYEQYF. The CDR3 coding sequence is TGTGCCAGCAGCCAGGAATACGAGCAGTACTTC.

The chain has TRBV19 and TRBJ1-5, with D possibly matching TRBD1 (5 bases). The V and J ends lost 1 base and 3 bases respectively, with 10 bases between them. This CDR3 comprises 15 residues. The V gene's germline CDR1 is LNHDA and CDR2 SQIVND (reference sequence). As DNA, the CDR3 is TGTGCCAGTAGTATAGCGGGGGGATCCAATCAGCCCCAGCATTTT. It yields the protein CASSIAGGSNQPQHF.

The rearrangement joins TRBV29-1 to TRBJ1-2; possible D gene TRBD1, 6 bases. The V end lost 5 bases, the J end lost 0 bases, and 10 bases lay between the germline ends. The germline gives CDR1 SQVTM, CDR2 ANQGSEA. The CDR3 spans 13 residues. The CDR3 sequence: CSVKRQANYGYTF. CDR3 nucleotide sequence: TGCAGCGTTAAGAGACAGGCTAACTATGGCTACACCTTC.

The rearrangement joins TRBV30 to TRBJ1-2, with a possible D match to TRBD1 (5 bases). CDR1 and CDR2 (germline): GTSNPN, SVGIG (reference sequence). CDR3 length: 16 residues. Trimming shortened V by 5 bases and J by 6 bases, and 25 bases separated the two germline ends. The CDR3 region is CAWGPGSYSGFNGYTF. The CDR3 nucleotides read TGTGCCTGGGGGCCCGGCTCCTACTCAGGGTTCAATGGCTACACCTTC.

The V gene is TRBV9, the J gene TRBJ1-4, with no clear D. V lost 2 bases and J 3 bases, leaving 11 bases between the germline ends. The CDR3 runs to 15 residues. Germline CDR1 and CDR2: SGDLS and YYNGEE. For the CDR3, the DNA is TGTGCCAGCAGCGTCGGTACCGATCCTAATGAAAAACTGTTTTTT. Translated, it gives CASSVGTDPNEKLFF.

The chain is built from TRBV6-5 and TRBJ1-1, with 8 positions matching TRBD1. Germline trimming cut 8 bases from V and 5 bases from J; bases unmatched to any gene: 7. The CDR3 extends over 13 amino acids. Germline CDR1 is MNHEY and CDR2 is SVGAGI. CDR3 in DNA: TGTGCCAGCGGACAGGGAGGACGGACTGAAGCTTTCTTT. Translated, it gives CASGQGGRTEAFF.

The chain employs TRBV4-1 and TRBJ1-1; tentatively, D is TRBD1 (6 bases). The V gene's germline CDR1 is MGHRA and CDR2 YSYEKL. Trimming removed 0 bases from V and 5 bases from J, with 13 bases in between. The CDR3 has 15 amino acids. CDR3 DNA sequence: TGCGCCAGCAGCCAAGAGGCAGGGGTGTTTACTGAAGCTTTCTTT. It specifies CASSQEAGVFTEAFF.

This clone appeared a single time. The chain is built from TRBV2 and TRBJ1-4; 10 bases fit TRBD1. The CDR3 runs 19 residues. In germline, CDR1 is SNHLY, CDR2 FYNNEI. J gave up 4 bases and V 5 bases, and 16 bases lay outside the gene matches. CDR3 protein: CASSSASGTGEGLNEKLFF. The CDR3 DNA reads as TGTGCCAGCAGTAGCGCGTCCGGGACAGGGGAGGGCCTTAATGAAAAACTGTTTTTT.

The CDR3 loop is CASSPSGNVYNEQFF. The CDR3 DNA reads as TGTGCCAGCAGCCCCAGCGGAAACGTGTACAATGAGCAGTTCTTC. This chain uses TRBV6-5 with TRBJ2-1, with a possible D match to TRBD2 (5 bases). There are 15 residues in the CDR3. Germline lookup yields CDR1 MNHEY and CDR2 SVGAGI. V gave up 6 bases and J gave up 4 bases, with 16 bases separating them.